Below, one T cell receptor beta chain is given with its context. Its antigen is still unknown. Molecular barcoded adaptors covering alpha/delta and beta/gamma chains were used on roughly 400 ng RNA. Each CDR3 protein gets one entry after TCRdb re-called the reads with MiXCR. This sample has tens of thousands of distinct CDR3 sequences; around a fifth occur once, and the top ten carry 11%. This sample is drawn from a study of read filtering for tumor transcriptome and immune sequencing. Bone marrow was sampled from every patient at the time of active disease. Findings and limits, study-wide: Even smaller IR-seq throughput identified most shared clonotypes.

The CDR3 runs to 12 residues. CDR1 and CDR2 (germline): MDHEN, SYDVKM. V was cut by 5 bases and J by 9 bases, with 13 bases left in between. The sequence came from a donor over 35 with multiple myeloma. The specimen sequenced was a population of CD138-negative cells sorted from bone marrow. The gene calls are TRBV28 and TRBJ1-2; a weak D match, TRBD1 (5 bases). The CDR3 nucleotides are TGTGCCAGCAGTACCCCCCAGGGCCGCTACACCTTC. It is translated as CASSTPQGRYTF.